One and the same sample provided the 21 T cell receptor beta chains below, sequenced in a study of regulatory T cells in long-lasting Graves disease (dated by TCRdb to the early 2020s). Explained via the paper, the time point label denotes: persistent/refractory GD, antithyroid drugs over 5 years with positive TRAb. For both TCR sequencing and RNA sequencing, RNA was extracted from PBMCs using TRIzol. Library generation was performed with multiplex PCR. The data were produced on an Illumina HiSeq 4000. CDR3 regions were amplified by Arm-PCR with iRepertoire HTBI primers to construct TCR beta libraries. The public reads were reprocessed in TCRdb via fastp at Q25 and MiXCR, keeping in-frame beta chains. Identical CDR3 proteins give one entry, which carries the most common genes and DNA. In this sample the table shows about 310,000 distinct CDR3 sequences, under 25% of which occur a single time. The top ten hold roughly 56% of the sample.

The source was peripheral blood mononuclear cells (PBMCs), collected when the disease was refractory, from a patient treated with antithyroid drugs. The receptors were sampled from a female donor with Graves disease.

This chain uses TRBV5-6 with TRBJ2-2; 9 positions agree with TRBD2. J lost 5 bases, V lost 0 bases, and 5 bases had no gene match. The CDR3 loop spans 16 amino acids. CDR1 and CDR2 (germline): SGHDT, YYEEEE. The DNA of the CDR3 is TGTGCCAGCAGCTTGGCGGCGGGAGGGTCTACCGGGGAGCTGTTTTTT. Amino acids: CASSLAAGGSTGELFF.

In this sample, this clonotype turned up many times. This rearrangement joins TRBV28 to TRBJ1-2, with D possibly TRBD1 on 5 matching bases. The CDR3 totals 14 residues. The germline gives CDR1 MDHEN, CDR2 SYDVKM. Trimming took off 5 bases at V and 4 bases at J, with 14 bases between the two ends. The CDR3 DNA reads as TGTGCCAGCAGTCCCCCCCGGGGCTTCTATGGCTACACCTTC. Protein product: CASSPPRGFYGYTF.

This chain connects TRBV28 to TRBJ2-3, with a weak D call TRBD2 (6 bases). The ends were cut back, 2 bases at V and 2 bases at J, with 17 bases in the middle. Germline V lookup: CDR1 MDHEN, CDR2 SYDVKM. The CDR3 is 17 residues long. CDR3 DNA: TGTGCCAGCAGTTTAATAAGTCCTAGCGTGGACACAGATACGCAGTATTTT. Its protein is CASSLISPSVDTDTQYF.

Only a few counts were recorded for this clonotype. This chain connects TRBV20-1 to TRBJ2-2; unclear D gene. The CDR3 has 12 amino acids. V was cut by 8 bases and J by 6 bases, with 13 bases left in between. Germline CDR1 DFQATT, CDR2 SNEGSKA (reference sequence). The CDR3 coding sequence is TGCAGTTCCCGGAGTGGGCCCGGGGAGCTGTTTTTT. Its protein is CSSRSGPGELFF.

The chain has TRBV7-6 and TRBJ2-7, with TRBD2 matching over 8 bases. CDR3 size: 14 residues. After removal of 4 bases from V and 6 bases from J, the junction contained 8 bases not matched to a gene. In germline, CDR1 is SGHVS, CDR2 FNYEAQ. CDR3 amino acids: CASSSGTRIVEQYF. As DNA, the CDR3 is TGTGCCAGCAGCTCCGGGACTAGGATTGTCGAGCAGTACTTC. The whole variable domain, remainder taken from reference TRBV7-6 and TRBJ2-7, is GAGVSQSPRYKVTKRGQDVALRCDPISGHVSLYWYRQALGQGPEFLTYFNYEAQQDKSGLPNDRFSAERPEGSISTLTIQRTEQRDSAMYRCASSSGTRIVEQYFGPGTRLTVT.

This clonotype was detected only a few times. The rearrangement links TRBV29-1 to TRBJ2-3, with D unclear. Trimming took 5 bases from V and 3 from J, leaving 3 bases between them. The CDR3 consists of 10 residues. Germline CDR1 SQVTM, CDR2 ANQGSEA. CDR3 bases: TGCAGCGTTAGGACAGATACGCAGTATTTT. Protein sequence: CSVRTDTQYF.

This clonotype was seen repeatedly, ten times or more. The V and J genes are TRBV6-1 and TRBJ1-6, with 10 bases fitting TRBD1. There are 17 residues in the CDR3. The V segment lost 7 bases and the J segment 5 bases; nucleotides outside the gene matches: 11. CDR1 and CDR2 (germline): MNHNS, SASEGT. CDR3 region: CASTPRGDRGDNSPLHF. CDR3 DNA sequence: TGTGCCAGCACTCCCCGGGGGGACAGGGGTGATAATTCACCCCTCCACTTT.

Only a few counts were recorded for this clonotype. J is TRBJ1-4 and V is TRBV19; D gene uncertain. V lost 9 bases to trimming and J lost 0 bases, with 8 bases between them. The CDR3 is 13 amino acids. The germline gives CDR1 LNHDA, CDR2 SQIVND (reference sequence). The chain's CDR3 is CASTDTTNEKLFF. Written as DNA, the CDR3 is TGTGCCAGCACAGACACAACTAATGAAAAACTGTTTTTT.

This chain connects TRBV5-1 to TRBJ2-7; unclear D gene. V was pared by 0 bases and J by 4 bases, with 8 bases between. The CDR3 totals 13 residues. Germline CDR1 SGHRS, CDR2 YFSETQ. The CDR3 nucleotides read TGCGCCAGCAGCTTGGGTGAGAAATACGAGCAGTACTTC. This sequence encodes CASSLGEKYEQYF. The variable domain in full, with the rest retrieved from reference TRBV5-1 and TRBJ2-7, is KAGVTQTPRYLIKTRGQQVTLSCSPISGHRSVSWYQQTPGQGLQFLFEYFSETQRNKGNFPGRFSGRQFSNSRSEMNVSTLELGDSALYLCASSLGEKYEQYFGPGTRLTVT.

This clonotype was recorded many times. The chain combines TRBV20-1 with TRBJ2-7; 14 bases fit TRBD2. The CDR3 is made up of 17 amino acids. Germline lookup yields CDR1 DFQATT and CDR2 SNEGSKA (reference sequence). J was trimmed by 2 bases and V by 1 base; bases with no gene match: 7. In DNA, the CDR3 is TGCAGTGCTAGAGGGGGGACTAGCGGGAGAGGTACCTACGAGCAGTACTTC. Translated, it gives CSARGGTSGRGTYEQYF.

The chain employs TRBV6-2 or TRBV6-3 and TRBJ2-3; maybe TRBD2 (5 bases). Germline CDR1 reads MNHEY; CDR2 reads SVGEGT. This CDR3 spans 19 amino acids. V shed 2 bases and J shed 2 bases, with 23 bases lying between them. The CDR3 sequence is CASSYRQRLLPPYTDTQYF. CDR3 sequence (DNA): TGTGCCAGCAGTTACCGGCAGCGACTACTCCCGCCTTACACAGATACGCAGTATTTT.

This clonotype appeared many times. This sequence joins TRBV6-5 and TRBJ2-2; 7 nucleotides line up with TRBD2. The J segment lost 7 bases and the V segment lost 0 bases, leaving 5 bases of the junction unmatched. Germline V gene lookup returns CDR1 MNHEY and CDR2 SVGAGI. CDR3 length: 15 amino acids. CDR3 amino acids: CASSYSAGDFGELFF. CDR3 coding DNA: TGTGCCAGCAGTTACTCGGCGGGAGACTTCGGGGAGCTGTTTTTT.

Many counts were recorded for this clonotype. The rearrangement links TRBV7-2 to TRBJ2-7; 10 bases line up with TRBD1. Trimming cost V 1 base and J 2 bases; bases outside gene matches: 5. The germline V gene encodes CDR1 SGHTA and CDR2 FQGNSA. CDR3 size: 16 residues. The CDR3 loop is CASSLVGGTGAYEQYF. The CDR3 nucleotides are TGTGCCAGCAGCTTAGTGGGGGGGACAGGGGCCTACGAGCAGTACTTC.

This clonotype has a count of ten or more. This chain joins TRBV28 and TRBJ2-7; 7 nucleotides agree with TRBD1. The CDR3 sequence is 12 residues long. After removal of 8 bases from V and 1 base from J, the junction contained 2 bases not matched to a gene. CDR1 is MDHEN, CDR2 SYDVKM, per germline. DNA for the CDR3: TGTGCCAGCCAGGGACAGTCCTACGAGCAGTACTTC. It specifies CASQGQSYEQYF.

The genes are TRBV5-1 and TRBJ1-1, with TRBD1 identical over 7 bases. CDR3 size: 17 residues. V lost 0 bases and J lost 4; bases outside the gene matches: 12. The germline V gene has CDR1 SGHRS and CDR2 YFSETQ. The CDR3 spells CASSLALDRAGSTEAFF. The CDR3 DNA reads TGCGCCAGCAGCTTGGCCCTTGACAGGGCCGGGAGCACTGAAGCTTTCTTT.

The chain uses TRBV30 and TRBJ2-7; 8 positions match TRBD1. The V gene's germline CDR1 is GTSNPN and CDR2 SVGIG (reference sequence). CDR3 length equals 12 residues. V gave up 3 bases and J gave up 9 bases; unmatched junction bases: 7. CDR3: CAWSGQGGGQYF. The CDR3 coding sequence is TGTGCCTGGAGCGGACAGGGAGGAGGGCAGTACTTC.

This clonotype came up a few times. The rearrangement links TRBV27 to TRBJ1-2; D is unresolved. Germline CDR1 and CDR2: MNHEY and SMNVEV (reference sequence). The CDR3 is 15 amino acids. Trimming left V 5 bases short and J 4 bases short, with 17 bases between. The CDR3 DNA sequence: TGTGCCAGCAGTCCGACGACCGGGTCCACCTATGGCTACACCTTC. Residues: CASSPTTGSTYGYTF.

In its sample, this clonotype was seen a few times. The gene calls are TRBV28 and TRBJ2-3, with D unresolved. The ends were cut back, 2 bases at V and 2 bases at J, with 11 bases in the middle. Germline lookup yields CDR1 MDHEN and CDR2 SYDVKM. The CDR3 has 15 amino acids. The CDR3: CASSLARTYTDTQYF. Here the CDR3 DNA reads TGTGCCAGCAGTTTAGCCAGGACGTACACAGATACGCAGTATTTT.

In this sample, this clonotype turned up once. The CDR3 is CASSQSVSVGVNTGELFF. The CDR3 nucleotides read TGTGCCAGCAGCCAGTCCGTATCTGTGGGGGTCAACACCGGGGAGCTGTTTTTT. The V gene is TRBV6-1, the J gene TRBJ2-2; the D gene could be TRBD1 or TRBD2 (5 bases each). Germline V CDR1 and CDR2: MNHNS, SASEGT. This CDR3 has 18 amino acids. Between the trimmed V and J ends, which lost 6 bases and 2 bases, there was a span of 22 bases.

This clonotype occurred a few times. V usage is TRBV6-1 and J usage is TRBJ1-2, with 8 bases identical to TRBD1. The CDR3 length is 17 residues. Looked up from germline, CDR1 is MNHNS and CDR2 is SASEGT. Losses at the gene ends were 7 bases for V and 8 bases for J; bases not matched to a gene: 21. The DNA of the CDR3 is TGTGCCAGCACCCTCGGCCAGGGGGCTGGGGGACCGCGAGGCTACACCTTC. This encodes CASTLGQGAGGPRGYTF.

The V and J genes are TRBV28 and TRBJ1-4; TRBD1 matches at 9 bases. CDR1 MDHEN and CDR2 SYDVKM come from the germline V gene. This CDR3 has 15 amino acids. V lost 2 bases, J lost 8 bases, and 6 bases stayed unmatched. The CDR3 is CASSLTTGGWEKLFF. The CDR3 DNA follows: TGTGCCAGCAGTTTAACGACAGGGGGATGGGAAAAACTGTTTTTT.